This passage covers 14 T cell receptor beta chains from one sample sequenced in a study of T cells in Graves' hyperthyroidism and ophthalmopathy. From RNA transcripts, TCR beta CDR3 regions were amplified. Carried out on the TCR CDR3, a first-round RT-PCR used the HTBI primer set. One entry per CDR3 protein, called by TCRdb with MiXCR from the multiplex PCR reads. Among about 570,000 distinct CDR3 sequences, about 45% were seen once, and the ten largest hold around 20%. The specimen was peripheral blood or thyroid tissue (not recorded which). The receptors stem from an adult woman with Graves' disease, either hyperthyroidism or ophthalmopathy (not recorded which).

This clonotype was seen repeatedly, ten times or more. This chain connects TRBV7-9 to TRBJ2-2; D might be TRBD2 (6 bases). CDR1 SEHNR and CDR2 FQNEAQ come from the germline V gene (reference sequence). The CDR3 contains 15 residues. V was cut by 5 bases and J by 6 bases, with 16 bases left in between. This chain's CDR3 is CASSPVTRRAGELFF. CDR3 DNA sequence: TGTGCCAGCAGCCCCGTTACTAGGAGGGCCGGGGAGCTGTTTTTT.

This chain connects TRBV2 to TRBJ2-3; D not resolved. Per the germline V gene, CDR1 is SNHLY and CDR2 is FYNNEI. The V end lost 11 bases, the J end lost 2 bases, and 17 bases lay between the germline ends. The CDR3 runs 14 residues. CDR3 DNA: TGTGCCGGTGAAGGAGAACGCCCCACAGATACGCAGTATTTT. Amino acids: CAGEGERPTDTQYF.

The rearrangement links TRBV20-1 to TRBJ2-1; 8 bases agree with TRBD2. There are 12 residues in the CDR3. V was pared by 4 bases and J by 7 bases, with 3 bases of the junction left unmatched. Germline assignment: CDR1 DFQATT and CDR2 SNEGSKA (reference sequence). CDR3 nucleotide sequence: TGCAGTGCTATATCGGGGGGGAATGAGCAGTTCTTC. Its translation is CSAISGGNEQFF.

Many counts were recorded for this clonotype. This chain uses TRBV11-2 with TRBJ1-4; maybe TRBD1 (5 bases). This CDR3 spans 14 amino acids. Germline assignment: CDR1 SGHAT and CDR2 FQNNGV. V was pared by 5 bases and J by 8 bases, with 15 bases between. The CDR3 region is CASSPTAVTEKLFF. CDR3 sequence (DNA): TGTGCCAGCAGCCCGACAGCAGTGACCGAAAAACTGTTTTTT.

The genes are TRBV14 and TRBJ1-6, with a tentative D call TRBD1 (5 bases). This CDR3 is 15 amino acids long. Germline CDR1 reads SGHDN; CDR2 reads FVKESK. Trimming took off 0 bases at V and 10 bases at J, with 13 bases between the two ends. CDR3 loop: CASSQDPGGRSPLHF. The CDR3 DNA sequence: TGTGCCAGCAGCCAAGATCCGGGGGGACGATCACCCCTCCACTTT.

This clonotype has a handful of counts. The rearrangement links TRBV19 to TRBJ2-3; D call uncertain. The V gene's germline CDR1 is LNHDA and CDR2 SQIVND (reference sequence). V gave up 7 bases and J gave up 6 bases, with 14 bases separating them. The CDR3 contains 13 residues. The CDR3 nucleotides are TGTGCCAGTAATCCTACTCCCCTGGATACGCAGTATTTT. Protein product: CASNPTPLDTQYF.

The rearrangement links TRBV12-3 or TRBV12-4 to TRBJ1-3; D might be TRBD1 (6 bases). Trimming shortened V by 3 bases and J by 2 bases, and 14 bases separated the two germline ends. The CDR3 consists of 16 residues. CDR3 sequence reads: CASSFGGRGTGNTIYF. CDR3 nucleotide sequence: TGTGCCAGCAGTTTCGGGGGCCGAGGCACTGGAAACACCATATATTTT.

There are many counts of this clonotype. The J gene is TRBJ1-5, the V gene TRBV7-9; 7 nucleotides match TRBD1. V shed 2 bases and J 5 bases; nucleotides not matched to a gene: 6. Germline V gene lookup returns CDR1 SEHNR and CDR2 FQNEAQ (reference sequence). The CDR3 spans 15 residues. The CDR3 region is CASSLMAGGDQPQHF. CDR3 nucleotides: TGTGCCAGCAGCTTAATGGCAGGGGGTGATCAGCCCCAGCATTTT.

This clonotype was counted at least ten times. V is TRBV2 and J is TRBJ2-2; 7 positions match TRBD2. The J segment lost 1 base and the V segment lost 4 bases, leaving 3 bases of the junction unmatched. The CDR3 is 15 amino acids. The germline gives CDR1 SNHLY, CDR2 FYNNEI. The CDR3 nucleotides read TGTGCCAGCAGTGTCGGCGGGGGGAACACCGGGGAGCTGTTTTTT. Its protein is CASSVGGGNTGELFF.

The CDR3 nucleotides read TGTGCCAGCAGTTTTTCCCGGGAAAGCTCCTACGAGCAGTACTTC. Protein sequence: CASSFSRESSYEQYF. V usage is TRBV7-9 and J usage is TRBJ2-7; the D gene is possibly TRBD2 (5 bases). Trimming took 6 bases from V and 0 from J, leaving 15 bases between them. The CDR3 runs 15 residues. Per the germline V gene, CDR1 is SEHNR and CDR2 is FQNEAQ (reference sequence).

The table lists this clonotype with many counts. The CDR3 coding sequence is TGCAGTGCTAGGGGGACTACCCTCGAGCAGTACTTC. Translation gives CSARGTTLEQYF. J is TRBJ2-7 and V is TRBV20-1; 7 bases align to TRBD2. Germline V gene sequence: CDR1 DFQATT, CDR2 SNEGSKA (reference sequence). The length of the CDR3 is 12 residues. Trimming removed 3 bases from V and 6 bases from J; junction bases left unmatched: 5.

The chain combines TRBV7-9 with TRBJ2-5; weak D call: TRBD1 (5 bases). Germline V gene sequence: CDR1 SEHNR, CDR2 FQNEAQ (reference sequence). The ends were cut back, 1 base at V and 0 bases at J, with 15 bases in the middle. CDR3 length equals 17 residues. CDR3 coding DNA: TGTGCCAGCAGCTTAGGTGCCATCCGGACAAACCAAGAGACCCAGTACTTC. This encodes CASSLGAIRTNQETQYF. The variable domain in full, with the rest retrieved from reference TRBV7-9 and TRBJ2-5, is DTGVSQNPRHKITKRGQNVTFRCDPISEHNRLYWYRQTLGQGPEFLTYFQNEAQLEKSRLLSDRFSAERPKGSFSTLEIQRTEQGDSAMYLCASSLGAIRTNQETQYFGPGTRLLVL.

The CDR3 sequence: CASSYSGARGNSPLHF. The CDR3 bases are TGTGCCAGCAGTTACTCCGGGGCCCGGGGTAATTCACCCCTCCACTTT. This chain links TRBV6-5 with TRBJ1-6; the D gene is possibly TRBD1 (5 bases). Looked up from germline, CDR1 is MNHEY and CDR2 is SVGAGI. CDR3 length equals 16 residues. V gave up 0 bases and J gave up 6 bases, with 12 bases separating them.

CDR3 sequence (DNA): TGTGCCAGCAGTGAAACCGGTATCGGCGACGAGCAGTACTTC. It is translated as CASSETGIGDEQYF. This rearrangement joins TRBV2 to TRBJ2-7; D remains ambiguous. V lost 2 bases, J lost 5 bases, and 13 bases lay in between. CDR3 length: 14 residues. Per the germline V gene, CDR1 is SNHLY and CDR2 is FYNNEI.